This T cell receptor beta chain came from a study of T cells in Graves' hyperthyroidism and ophthalmopathy. This clonotype was observed at least ten times. The investigators amplified TCR beta CDR3 regions from RNA transcripts. RT-PCR in the first round (using the HTBI primer set) targeted the TCR CDR3. TCRdb reprocessed the multiplex PCR reads with MiXCR, giving one entry per CDR3 protein. This table has 300,000 to 400,000 distinct CDR3 sequences, more than 12% appearing once. The CDR3 has 14 residues. Germline V gene lookup returns CDR1 LGHNA and CDR2 YNFKEQ. V was shortened by 5 bases and J by 6 bases, with 15 bases between the two germline ends.

The sequence was collected from a woman in her thirties with Graves' ophthalmopathy. Sample: blood. The V and J genes are TRBV4-2 and TRBJ2-3; D perhaps matches TRBD1 (5 bases). CDR3 residues: CASSSPGQMDTQYF. The CDR3 DNA is TGTGCCAGCAGCTCCCCAGGGCAGATGGATACGCAGTATTTT.